This T cell receptor (beta chain) was obtained from a study of cytomegalovirus exposure and HLA in healthy donors. The V end lost 3 bases, the J end lost 2 bases, and 10 bases lay between the germline ends. Per the germline V gene, CDR1 is KGHSH and CDR2 is LQKENI. The CDR3 contains 15 residues. The donors gave bone marrow, and they were healthy. This clone appeared a single time. What it recognizes is unknown. Broader study findings: Presence/absence results assume similar sequencing depth per donor, which may not hold.

PCR amplification relied on 60 Vbeta primers (plus 13 Jbeta primers). Only in-frame clones appear in the TCRdb table, and some are missing; sequencing was by immunoSEQ multiplex PCR. The sample lists 150,000 to 200,000 clones; over 60% were seen once. The gene calls are TRBV18 and TRBJ2-2, with D possibly TRBD1 on 6 matching bases. This clonotype originated in a man aged 35 to 55 in good health and CMV-seropositive. The sequenced material came from PBMCs. The CDR3 sequence: CASSPMTGNTGELFF. As DNA, the CDR3 is TGTGCCAGCTCACCGATGACAGGAAACACCGGGGAGCTGTTTTTT.